This TCR beta chain was identified during a study of long-term antiretroviral therapy in people with HIV. Study-wide points: Information on adherence to ART, viral resistance or therapy changes was unavailable. Despite increasing after ART, diversity remained lower than that of transplant donor controls.

An immunoSEQ assay, version v3.0, was performed at survey level. Sequenced by immunoSEQ multiplex PCR; TCRdb stores in-frame clones only, minus some. The sample contains tens of thousands of clones, approximately 90% of which appear only once. Details on this clone: The antigen is unknown.

Sequencing used unsorted PBMCs, obtained 3.2 years before starting antiretroviral therapy. The receptor's source is a man between 45 and 60 years old with HIV.

Here the CDR3 DNA reads TGTGCCTGGAGTGTGGGCAGCAACTATGGCTACACCTTC. It specifies CAWSVGSNYGYTF. The V and J genes are TRBV30 and TRBJ1-2; D ambiguous. Trimming took 0 bases from V and 2 from J, leaving 7 bases between them. This CDR3 is built from 13 residues. Germline CDR1 and CDR2: GTSNPN and SVGIG (reference sequence).